This T cell receptor (beta chain) derives from a study of blood T cell repertoires in COVID-19. In the study overall: T cells, B-cell-depleted T cells, or PBMCs supplied cDNA or gDNA.

The table came from immunoSEQ multiplex PCR; TCRdb's copy has only in-frame clones and leaves some out. The sample shows some 150,000 clones, about 85% of them seen only once. The CDR3 totals 14 residues. The germline V gene has CDR1 MNHEY and CDR2 SVGAGI. V was trimmed by 7 bases and J by 1 base, leaving 13 bases between them. V is TRBV6-5 and J is TRBJ1-1; no definite D call. This TCR was sampled from a man in his 60s who had recovered from COVID-19. What was sequenced was peripheral blood. The CDR3 coding sequence is TGTGCCAGCAATATCTTTGGCCGGAACACTGAAGCTTTCTTT. Its translation is CASNIFGRNTEAFF.